This TCR beta chain was obtained from a study of blood T cell repertoires in COVID-19. As for the study in general: Donors in the United States, Italy and Spain gave samples during acute or convalescent COVID-19. Nucleic acid was either cDNA or gDNA, and it came from T cells, B-cell-depleted T cells, or PBMCs.

This clone has more than one count but fewer than ten. Germline values: CDR1 SGHTA, CDR2 FQGNSA. This CDR3 has 15 amino acids. V gave up 0 bases and J gave up 2 bases, with 10 bases separating them. As handled by the study authors: Amplified reference gene primers provided the basis for estimating nucleated cell counts. The data were produced by immunoSEQ multiplex PCR, yet TCRdb's version contains in-frame clones alone and is incomplete. Clone size and the V and J calls come from that table; the DNA yielded D and trimming. The data hold about 110,000 clones, with 60% to 85% observed a single time. The V call is TRBV7-2, the J call TRBJ1-2; D call uncertain. Source material: peripheral blood. This TCR was sampled from a human donor in a cohort sampled during active or convalescent COVID-19. CDR3 region: CASSLAGWQNYGYTF. CDR3 coding DNA: TGTGCCAGCAGCTTAGCTGGCTGGCAGAACTATGGCTACACCTTC.